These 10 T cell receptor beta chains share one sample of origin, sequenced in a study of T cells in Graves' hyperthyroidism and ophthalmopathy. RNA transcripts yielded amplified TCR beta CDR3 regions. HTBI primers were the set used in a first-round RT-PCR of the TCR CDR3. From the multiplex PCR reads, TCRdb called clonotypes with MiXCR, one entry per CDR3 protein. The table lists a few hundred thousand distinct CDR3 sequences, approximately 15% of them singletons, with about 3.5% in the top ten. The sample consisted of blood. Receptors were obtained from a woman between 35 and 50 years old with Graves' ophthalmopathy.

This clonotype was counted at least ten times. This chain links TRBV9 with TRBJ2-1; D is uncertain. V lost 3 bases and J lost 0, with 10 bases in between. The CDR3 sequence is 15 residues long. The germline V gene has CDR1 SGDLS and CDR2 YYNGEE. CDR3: CASSDRGDSYNEQFF. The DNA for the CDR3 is TGTGCCAGCAGCGACCGTGGGGACTCCTACAATGAGCAGTTCTTC.

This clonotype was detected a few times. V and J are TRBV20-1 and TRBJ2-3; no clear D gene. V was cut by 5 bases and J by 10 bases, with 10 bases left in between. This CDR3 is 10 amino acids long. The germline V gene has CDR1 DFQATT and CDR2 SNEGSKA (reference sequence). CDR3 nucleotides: TGCAGTGCTCATATCGGAGCGCAGTATTTT. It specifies CSAHIGAQYF.

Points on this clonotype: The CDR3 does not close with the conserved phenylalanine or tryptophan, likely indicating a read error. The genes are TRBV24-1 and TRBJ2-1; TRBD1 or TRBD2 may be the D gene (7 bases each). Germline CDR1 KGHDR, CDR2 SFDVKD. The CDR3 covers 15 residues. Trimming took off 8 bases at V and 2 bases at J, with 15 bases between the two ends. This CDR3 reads CATTAGDRPYNEQFL. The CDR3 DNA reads TGTGCCACCACTGCGGGGGACAGACCCTACAATGAGCAGTTCCTC.

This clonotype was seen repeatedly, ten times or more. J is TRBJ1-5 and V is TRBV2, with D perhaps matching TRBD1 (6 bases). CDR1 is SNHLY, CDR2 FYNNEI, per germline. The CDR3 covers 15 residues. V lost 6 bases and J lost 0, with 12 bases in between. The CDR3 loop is CASSGGGASNQPQHF. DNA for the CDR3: TGTGCCAGCAGCGGAGGGGGGGCTAGCAATCAGCCCCAGCATTTT.

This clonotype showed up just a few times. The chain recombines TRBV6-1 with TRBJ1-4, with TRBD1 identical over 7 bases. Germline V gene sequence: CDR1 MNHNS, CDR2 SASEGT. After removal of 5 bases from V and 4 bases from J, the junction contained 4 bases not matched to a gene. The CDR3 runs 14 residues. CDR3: CASSNRQGNEKLFF. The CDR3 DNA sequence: TGTGCCAGCAGTAACCGACAGGGTAATGAAAAACTGTTTTTT.

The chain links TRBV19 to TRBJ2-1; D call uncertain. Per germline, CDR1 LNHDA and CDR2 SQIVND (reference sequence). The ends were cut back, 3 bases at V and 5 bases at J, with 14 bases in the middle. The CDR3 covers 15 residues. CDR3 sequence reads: CASSIITVPNNEQFF. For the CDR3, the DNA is TGTGCCAGTAGTATTATCACGGTTCCAAACAATGAGCAGTTCTTC.

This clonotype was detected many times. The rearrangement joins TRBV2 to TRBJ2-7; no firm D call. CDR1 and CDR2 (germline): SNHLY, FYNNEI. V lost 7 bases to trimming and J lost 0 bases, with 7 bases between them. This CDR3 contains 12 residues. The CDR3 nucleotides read TGTGCCAGCACTGGCGACTCCTACGAGCAGTACTTC. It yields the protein CASTGDSYEQYF.

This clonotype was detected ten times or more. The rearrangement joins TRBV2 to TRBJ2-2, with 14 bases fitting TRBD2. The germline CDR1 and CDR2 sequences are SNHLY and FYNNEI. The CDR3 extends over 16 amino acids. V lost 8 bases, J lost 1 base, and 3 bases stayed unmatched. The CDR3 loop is CASGLAGGGNTGELFF. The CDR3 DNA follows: TGTGCCAGCGGACTAGCGGGAGGAGGGAACACCGGGGAGCTGTTTTTT.

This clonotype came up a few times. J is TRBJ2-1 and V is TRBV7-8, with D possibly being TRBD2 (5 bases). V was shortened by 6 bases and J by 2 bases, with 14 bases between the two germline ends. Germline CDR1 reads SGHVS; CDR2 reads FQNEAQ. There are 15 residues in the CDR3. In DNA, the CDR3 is TGTGCCAGCAGATCGACTCGGACTCCCTACAATGAGCAGTTCTTC. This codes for CASRSTRTPYNEQFF.

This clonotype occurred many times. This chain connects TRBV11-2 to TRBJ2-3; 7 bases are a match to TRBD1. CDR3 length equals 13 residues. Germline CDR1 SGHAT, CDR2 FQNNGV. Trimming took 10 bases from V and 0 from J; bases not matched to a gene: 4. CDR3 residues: CATPGQSTDTQYF. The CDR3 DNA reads TGTGCCACCCCGGGACAGAGCACAGATACGCAGTATTTT.